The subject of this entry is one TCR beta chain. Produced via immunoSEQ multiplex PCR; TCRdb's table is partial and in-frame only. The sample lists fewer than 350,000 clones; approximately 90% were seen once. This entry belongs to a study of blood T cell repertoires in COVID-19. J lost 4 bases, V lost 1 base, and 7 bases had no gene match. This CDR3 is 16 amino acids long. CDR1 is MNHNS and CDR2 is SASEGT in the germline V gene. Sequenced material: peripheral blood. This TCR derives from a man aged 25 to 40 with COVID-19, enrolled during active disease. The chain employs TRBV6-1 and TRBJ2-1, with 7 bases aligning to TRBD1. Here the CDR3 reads CASSEVTGTVYNEQFF. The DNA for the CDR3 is TGTGCCAGCAGTGAAGTCACCGGGACAGTGTACAATGAGCAGTTCTTC.